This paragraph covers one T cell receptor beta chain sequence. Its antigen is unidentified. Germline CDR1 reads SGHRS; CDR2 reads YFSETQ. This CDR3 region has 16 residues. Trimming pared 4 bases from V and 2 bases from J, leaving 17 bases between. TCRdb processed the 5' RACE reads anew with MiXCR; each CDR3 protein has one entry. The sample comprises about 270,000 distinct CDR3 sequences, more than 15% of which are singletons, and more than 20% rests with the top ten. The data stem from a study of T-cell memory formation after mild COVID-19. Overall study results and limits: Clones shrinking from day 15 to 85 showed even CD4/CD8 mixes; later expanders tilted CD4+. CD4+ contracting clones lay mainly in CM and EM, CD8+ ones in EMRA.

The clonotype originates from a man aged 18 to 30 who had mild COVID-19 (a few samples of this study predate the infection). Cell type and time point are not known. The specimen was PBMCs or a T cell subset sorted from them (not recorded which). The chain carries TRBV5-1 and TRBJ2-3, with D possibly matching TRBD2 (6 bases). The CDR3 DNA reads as TGCGCCAGCAGCCCCCGTGGTAGCGGAATCACAGATACGCAGTATTTT. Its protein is CASSPRGSGITDTQYF.